Listed below are T cell receptor beta chains from one sample, sequenced in a study of T cell responses to AZD1222 COVID-19 vaccine. Clones were sequenced by immunoSEQ multiplex PCR, and TCRdb holds only the in-frame ones, with some missing. This table holds roughly 120,000 clones, around 89% found once. This material consisted of peripheral blood, taken on day 0 of AZD1222 vaccination. These receptors originate from an adult in good health. CDR3s include the opening cysteine and the closing phenylalanine or tryptophan. A D gene is named only where the DNA matches it firmly. Clone size is stated in some rows and not others, as once, few, many or a class when expanded.

j_call d_call v_call clone_size cdr3_nt cdr3_aa
TRBJ1-1 - TRBV29-1 - TGCAGCGTTGGTCCGAACACTGAAGCTTTCTTT CSVGPNTEAFF
TRBJ2-5 TRBD1 TRBV7-9 - TGTGCCAGCAGCTTTTCCGGGACAGGGGGTCTAGAGACCCAGTACTTC CASSFSGTGGLETQYF
TRBJ2-7 - TRBV3-1/TRBV3-2 - TGTGCCAGCAGCCAAGATGGAGGGGGTTCTTGGTACGAGCAGTACTTC CASSQDGGGSWYEQYF
TRBJ2-7 - TRBV6-1 - TGTGCCAGCAGTGAAGCGGCGAGGGGCTACGAGCAGTACTTC CASSEAARGYEQYF
TRBJ1-2 - TRBV4-1 - TGCGCCAGCAGCCAAGAACCGACAGGTGCACTCTATGGCTACACCTTC CASSQEPTGALYGYTF
TRBJ1-4 TRBD1 TRBV11-2 once TGTGCCAGCAGCTTAGGACAGGGGGCCACTGAAAAACTGTTTTTT CASSLGQGATEKLFF
TRBJ1-3 - TRBV7-2 once TGTGCCAGCAGCCAAGAGAGCTCTGGAAACACCATATATTTT CASSQESSGNTIYF
TRBJ2-5 - TRBV19 - TGTGCCAGTAGTAAGGGACGAGGCGGGTCAGAGACCCAGTACTTC CASSKGRGGSETQYF
TRBJ2-2 - TRBV6-1 - TGTGCCAGCAGTGAAGCGCTGGGTTTGGGCGCGAACACCGGGGAGCTGTTTTTT CASSEALGLGANTGELFF
TRBJ2-1 TRBD2 TRBV4-1 few TGCGCCAGCAGCCAAGGGGCGCGGATGGGCGGGGGAACTTCTTTCGGTGAGCAGTTCTTC CASSQGARMGGGTSFGEQFF